The rows below give T cell receptor beta chains drawn from one sample of a study of T cells in localized non-small cell lung cancer. Profiling relied on immunoSEQ multiplex PCR, and the TCRdb table lists in-frame clones only, not all of them. Seen here are 30,000 to 40,000 clones, 85% to 90% observed once, and the top ten hold around 4.1%. Specimen: peripheral blood, collected before any cancer treatment. The receptors here all came from a man aged 35-69 years with stage I lung adenocarcinoma. The CDR3 runs from the conserved cysteine through the conserved F or W. A D gene is named only where the DNA matches it firmly. Clone sizes are given selectively: once, few, many, or a class where the clone is expanded.

-	TRBV5-8	-	TRBJ2-2	CASKRGTKGWTGELFF	TGTGCCAGCAAACGCGGTACCAAGGGCTGGACCGGGGAGCTGTTTTTT
-	TRBV6-1	-	TRBJ2-1	CASSESGHNEQFF	TGTGCCAGCAGTGAGAGCGGGCACAATGAGCAGTTCTTC
-	TRBV19	-	TRBJ1-2	CASSNGGRYGYTF	TGTGCCAGTAGTAACGGGGGGAGATATGGCTACACCTTC
TRBD1	TRBV4-2	once	TRBJ1-2	CASSHEGQEGGYTF	TGTGCCAGCAGCCACGAAGGACAGGAAGGGGGCTACACCTTC
-	TRBV6-1	-	TRBJ2-6	CASTRVDGANVLTF	TGTGCCAGCACCAGGGTGGATGGGGCCAACGTCCTGACTTTC
-	TRBV29-1	-	TRBJ1-1	CSVSPPGLMNTEAFF	TGCAGCGTTTCCCCCCCGGGACTGATGAACACTGAAGCTTTCTTT
-	TRBV7-9	few	TRBJ1-2	CASSQPGDYGYTF	TGTGCCAGCAGCCAGCCGGGGGACTATGGCTACACCTTC
-	TRBV19	-	TRBJ1-6	CASSPSSRVALHF	TGTGCCAGTAGCCCCTCCTCCCGGGTGGCCCTCCACTTT
-	TRBV9	-	TRBJ2-1	CASSPSRGGYNEQFF	TGTGCCAGCAGCCCCTCCAGGGGGGGATACAATGAGCAGTTCTTC
TRBD1	TRBV5-1	-	TRBJ2-7	CASSLGAGGDEQYF	TGCGCCAGCAGCTTGGGGGCAGGGGGCGACGAGCAGTACTTC
TRBD2	TRBV7-2	-	TRBJ2-2	CASSLAGSGGAPGELFF	TGTGCCAGCAGCTTAGCGGGTAGCGGGGGGGCCCCCGGGGAGCTGTTTTTT
-	TRBV29-1	-	TRBJ1-2	CSVAPTKNYGYTF	TGCAGCGTTGCCCCGACAAAAAACTATGGCTACACCTTC
-	TRBV4-2	-	TRBJ2-1	CASSQEGAASSYNEQFF	TGTGCCAGCAGCCAAGAGGGAGCGGCGAGCTCCTACAATGAGCAGTTCTTC
TRBD2	TRBV2	-	TRBJ2-7	CASSRLAGVSFEQYF	TGTGCCAGCAGCCGCTTAGCGGGGGTCAGCTTTGAGCAGTACTTC
-	TRBV18	-	TRBJ2-2	CASSRTAGELFF	TGTGCCAGCTCGAGGACGGCCGGGGAGCTGTTTTTT
TRBD2	TRBV11-2	once	TRBJ2-3	CASSSRALAGGLTDTQYF	TGTGCCAGCAGCTCCAGAGCTCTAGCGGGGGGCCTCACAGATACGCAGTATTTT